The sample holds one count of the clone carrying this T cell receptor (beta chain). This specimen belongs to a study of T cell responses to AZD1222 COVID-19 vaccine. TCRdb's copy holds only in-frame clones and misses some; the assay was immunoSEQ multiplex PCR. The repertoire holds about 140,000 clones, about four fifths seen once, with 4.1% in the top ten. The TCR originated in an adult in good health. The sequencing used peripheral blood, collected on day 0 of AZD1222 vaccination.

CDR3 sequence: CASSLGQGLGTEAFF. The DNA for the CDR3 is TGTGCCAGCAGTCTCGGACAGGGCCTGGGGACTGAAGCTTTCTTT. The V gene is TRBV7-9, the J gene TRBJ1-1, with 8 bases identical to TRBD1. CDR3 length: 15 residues. J gave up 5 bases and V 6 bases, and 11 bases lay outside the gene matches. Germline V lookup: CDR1 SEHNR, CDR2 FQNEAQ (reference sequence).